A selection of T cell receptor beta chains follows, all from one sample in a study of cytomegalovirus exposure and HLA in healthy donors. Assay used: immunoSEQ multiplex PCR; TCRdb lists only in-frame clones, some missing. This sample has about 160,000 clones, with 80% found just once. The specimen was PBMCs. The receptors shown here come from a man between 18 and 29 years old in good health and CMV-seropositive. CDR3s include the opening cysteine and the closing phenylalanine or tryptophan. D genes are given only for firm matches. Rows give clone size only sometimes, using once, few, many, or a class for an expanded clone.

size,V,D,J,CDR3,DNA
few,TRBV6-5,TRBD1,TRBJ1-1,CASSSIRDRLEAFF,TGTGCCAGCAGTTCGATTCGGGACAGACTTGAAGCTTTCTTT
.,TRBV2,.,TRBJ1-6,CASSERRTTNSPLHF,TGTGCCAGCAGTGAAAGGCGGACTACCAATTCACCCCTCCACTTT
.,TRBV6-4,.,TRBJ2-1,CASRFPQGGVSYNEQFF,TGTGCCAGCAGATTCCCGCAGGGTGGAGTATCCTACAATGAGCAGTTCTTC
.,TRBV5-1,.,TRBJ2-3,CASSRDSGSDTQYF,TGCGCCAGCAGCCGGGACTCAGGGTCAGATACGCAGTATTTT
.,TRBV4-3,TRBD1,TRBJ1-5,CASSQVFPGQGAHSNQPQHF,TGCGCCAGCAGCCAAGTATTTCCGGGACAGGGGGCGCATAGCAATCAGCCCCAGCATTTT
.,TRBV7-9,TRBD2,TRBJ2-5,CASSTTGVAGYETQYF,TGTGCCAGCTCCACTACTGGAGTAGCGGGATACGAGACCCAGTACTTC
.,TRBV5-1,.,TRBJ2-1,CASTLAGGHSYNEQFF,TGCGCCAGCACCCTTGCCGGGGGGCACTCCTACAATGAGCAGTTCTTC
few,TRBV2,TRBD2,TRBJ2-2,CASSVGGGPTGELFF,TGTGCCAGCAGTGTCGGGGGGGGGCCCACCGGGGAGCTGTTTTTT
.,TRBV10-3,.,TRBJ1-1,CAISDQEGNTEAFF,TGTGCCATCAGTGACCAGGAAGGGAACACTGAAGCTTTCTTT
.,TRBV7-2,TRBD1,TRBJ1-1,CASSFRGQGAPNTEAFF,TGTGCCAGCAGCTTTCGCGGGCAGGGGGCGCCGAACACTGAAGCTTTCTTT
.,TRBV12-5,TRBD2,TRBJ2-5,CASGSGGGYQETQYF,TGTGCTAGTGGCAGTGGGGGGGGATATCAAGAGACCCAGTACTTC
few,TRBV27,.,TRBJ2-7,CASSFRGRLAEQYF,TGTGCCAGCAGTTTCCGGGGTCGGCTTGCCGAGCAGTACTTC
.,TRBV19,.,TRBJ1-5,CASSIGQPQHF,TGTGCCAGTAGTATCGGTCAGCCCCAGCATTTT
.,TRBV5-1,TRBD2,TRBJ2-1,CASSPGLAFNEQFF,TGCGCCAGCAGCCCAGGACTAGCTTTCAATGAGCAGTTCTTC
.,TRBV11-2,TRBD1,TRBJ1-1,CASSLGTGSDRFF,TGTGCCAGCAGCTTAGGGACAGGGAGTGATCGTTTCTTT
.,TRBV29-1,.,TRBJ2-5,CSVEESRETQYF,TGCAGCGTTGAAGAGAGCAGGGAGACCCAGTACTTC
.,TRBV11-3,.,TRBJ2-1,CASSLVAHNEQFF,TGTGCCAGCAGCTTAGTGGCTCACAATGAGCAGTTCTTC
.,TRBV11-2,.,TRBJ2-7,CASSLDSGGSYEQYF,TGTGCCAGCAGCTTAGACAGTGGGGGGTCCTACGAGCAGTACTTC
.,TRBV23-1,TRBD1,TRBJ2-6,CASSSTGTGWVTGANVLTF,TGCGCCAGCAGTAGTACCGGGACAGGGTGGGTAACTGGGGCCAACGTCCTGACTTTC
few,TRBV5-6,TRBD1,TRBJ1-6,CASSFGQGDSPLHF,TGTGCCAGCAGCTTTGGACAGGGGGACTCACCCCTCCACTTT
once,TRBV2,.,TRBJ2-1,CASEEEYNEQFF,TGTGCCAGCGAAGAAGAGTACAATGAGCAGTTCTTC
.,TRBV5-4,.,TRBJ1-4,CASSQEASDEKLFF,TGTGCCAGCAGCCAGGAGGCCTCTGATGAAAAACTGTTTTTT
.,TRBV5-1,.,TRBJ2-7,CASSLKGGWESSYEQYF,TGCGCCAGCAGCTTGAAAGGAGGGTGGGAGAGCTCCTACGAGCAGTACTTC
.,TRBV27,.,TRBJ2-1,CASSLIPRGLVGGYNEQFF,TGTGCCAGCAGTTTAATTCCCCGCGGCTTAGTGGGGGGATACAATGAGCAGTTCTTC
.,TRBV15,.,TRBJ2-2,CATSRDSFGVGELFF,TGTGCCACCAGCAGAGATAGTTTCGGGGTTGGGGAGCTGTTTTTT
once,TRBV5-4,.,TRBJ1-5,CASSTSGQPQHF,TGTGCCAGCAGCACGTCCGGTCAGCCCCAGCATTTT
.,TRBV15,TRBD1,TRBJ1-5,CATSETGGGSQHF,TGTGCCACCAGCGAGACAGGGGGAGGCTCCCAGCATTTT
.,TRBV2,.,TRBJ1-2,CASSDYSGSYGYTF,TGTGCCAGCAGTGATTATTCAGGGTCCTATGGCTACACCTTC
.,TRBV6-1,.,TRBJ1-4,CASDTRGEKLFF,TGTGCCAGTGACACGAGGGGGGAAAAACTGTTTTTT
.,TRBV28,TRBD2,TRBJ2-5,CATFPGGARETQYF,TGTGCCACCTTCCCGGGGGGGGCGCGGGAGACCCAGTACTTC
.,TRBV4-1,.,TRBJ2-3,CASSQEPRGPDTQYF,TGCGCCAGCAGCCAAGAACCTCGTGGGCCAGATACGCAGTATTTT
.,TRBV4-1,TRBD2,TRBJ2-5,CASSQVIVGGQETQYF,TGCGCCAGCAGCCAAGTAATAGTGGGGGGGCAAGAGACCCAGTACTTC
.,TRBV30,.,TRBJ2-2,CAWTRQSPYGELFF,TGTGCCTGGACCCGACAGTCCCCCTACGGGGAGCTGTTTTTT
.,TRBV7-9,.,TRBJ2-4,CASSLGVTGHIQYF,TGTGCCAGCAGCTTAGGTGTCACAGGACACATTCAGTACTTC
.,TRBV25-1,TRBD2,TRBJ2-1,CASSKTLATANEQFF,TGTGCCAGCAGTAAAACACTAGCGACCGCTAATGAGCAGTTCTTC
.,TRBV4-2,TRBD1,TRBJ2-5,CASSQAQGQIQETQYF,TGTGCCAGCAGCCAAGCCCAGGGACAGATACAAGAGACCCAGTACTTC
.,TRBV19,.,TRBJ2-2,CASTVLGGQDTGELFF,TGTGCCAGTACCGTTCTGGGGGGGCAGGACACCGGGGAGCTGTTTTTT
few,TRBV6-1,TRBD1,TRBJ2-7,CASSELQGSSYEQYF,TGTGCCAGCAGTGAGCTACAGGGGAGCTCCTACGAGCAGTACTTC
once,TRBV28,TRBD2,TRBJ2-1,CASRSGEEQFF,TGTGCCAGCCGAAGCGGGGAAGAGCAGTTCTTC
.,TRBV6-1,TRBD1,TRBJ1-5,CASSEAIGGTQPQHF,TGTGCCAGCAGTGAAGCTATAGGGGGCACTCAGCCCCAGCATTTT
.,TRBV7-9,.,TRBJ2-5,CASSLVVGHEETQYF,TGTGCCAGCAGCTTAGTGGTTGGACACGAAGAGACCCAGTACTTC